The 21 T cell receptor beta chains listed next were all sequenced from one sample in a study of T-cell reconstitution after alpha-beta-depleted transplantation in children. As it was prepared, the TCRbeta library received unique molecular identifiers. TCRdb re-analysed the PCR reads in MiXCR, keeping a single row per CDR3 protein. Of around 580,000 distinct CDR3 sequences listed, 27% are singletons. The input for sequencing was PBMCs, taken before TCRalphabeta/CD19-depleted stem cell transplant. These receptors came from a boy younger than two with Wiskott-Aldrich syndrome, due to receive a stem cell transplant.

This clonotype turned up a few times. The rearrangement uses TRBV5-1 and TRBJ2-4; D is uncertain. V shed 1 base and J shed 0 bases, with 8 bases lying between them. This CDR3 spans 15 amino acids. Germline CDR1 reads SGHRS; CDR2 reads YFSETQ. The CDR3 reads CASSLFPLAKNIQYF. CDR3 nucleotide sequence: TGCGCCAGCAGCTTGTTCCCGTTAGCCAAAAACATTCAGTACTTC.

CDR3 nucleotides: TGTGCCAGCAGCCCTCAGACAGGACCTGGAAACACCATATATTTT. Amino acid sequence: CASSPQTGPGNTIYF. The chain recombines TRBV2 with TRBJ1-3; D may be TRBD1 (6 bases). V lost 6 bases, J lost 2 bases, and 14 bases lay in between. The CDR3 consists of 15 residues. Per germline, CDR1 SNHLY and CDR2 FYNNEI.

The CDR3 coding sequence is TGTGCCAGCACCTTGGAGGGACTAGCGGGAGGGTTCTACAATGAGCAGTTCTTC. Translating gives CASTLEGLAGGFYNEQFF. The chain joins TRBV12-3 or TRBV12-4 to TRBJ2-1; 16 bases match TRBD2. CDR3 length: 18 residues. Unmatched junction bases numbered 9, after V lost 7 bases and J lost 3 bases.

The gene calls are TRBV5-1 and TRBJ2-1; 11 positions agree with TRBD2. Trimming removed 0 bases from V and 4 bases from J; junction bases left unmatched: 6. Looked up from germline, CDR1 is SGHRS and CDR2 is YFSETQ. The CDR3 sequence is 17 residues long. CDR3 DNA sequence: TGCGCCAGCAGCTTGGAAACACTAGCGGGGGCGTACAATGAGCAGTTCTTC. Its translation: CASSLETLAGAYNEQFF.

The gene calls are TRBV6-5 and TRBJ1-3; unclear D gene. CDR1 is MNHEY and CDR2 is SVGAGI in the germline V gene. The CDR3 spans 16 residues. Trimming took 0 bases from V and 0 from J, leaving 9 bases between them. The CDR3: CASSYSTGISGNTIYF. The CDR3 DNA is TGTGCCAGCAGTTACTCGACGGGGATCTCTGGAAACACCATATATTTT.

This clonotype came up once. The CDR3 is CASSLSSSSSYEQYF. The CDR3, as DNA: TGCGCCAGCAGCTTGTCTAGTTCAAGCTCCTACGAGCAGTACTTC. The chain links TRBV5-1 to TRBJ2-7; D is unresolved. Trimming took 1 base from V and 0 from J, leaving 11 bases between them. Germline V CDR1 and CDR2: SGHRS, YFSETQ. The CDR3 extends over 15 amino acids. The whole variable domain, remainder taken from reference TRBV5-1 and TRBJ2-7, is KAGVTQTPRYLIKTRGQQVTLSCSPISGHRSVSWYQQTPGQGLQFLFEYFSETQRNKGNFPGRFSGRQFSNSRSEMNVSTLELGDSALYLCASSLSSSSSYEQYFGPGTRLTVT.

This chain connects TRBV5-1 to TRBJ1-5; 11 bases are shared with TRBD1. The V gene end was trimmed by 9 bases and the J gene end by 6 bases; junction bases not matched to a gene: 8. The germline CDR1 and CDR2 sequences are SGHRS and YFSETQ. The CDR3 loop spans 14 amino acids. DNA for the CDR3: TGCGCCACCGACGAGGACAGGGGGCTTCAGCCCCAGCATTTT. It specifies CATDEDRGLQPQHF.

In nucleotides, the CDR3 is TGTGCCAGCAGTGCACAGAAAGAGACCCAGTACTTC. Translated: CASSAQKETQYF. V and J are TRBV2 and TRBJ2-5; D remains ambiguous. V was shortened by 4 bases and J by 3 bases, with 6 bases between the two germline ends. CDR1 is SNHLY, CDR2 FYNNEI, per germline. CDR3 length equals 12 residues.

The chain links TRBV5-5 to TRBJ2-3; 11 bases are shared with TRBD2. The trim removed 4 bases at V and 4 bases at J, leaving 11 bases unmatched. Germline CDR1 reads SGHKS; CDR2 reads YYEKEE (reference sequence). This CDR3 region has 17 residues. The DNA of the CDR3 is TGTGCCAGCAGCCCCGTGGCCACTAGCGGGAGCCCAGATACGCAGTATTTT. It translates to CASSPVATSGSPDTQYF.

This clonotype was detected a few times. The chain combines TRBV27 with TRBJ2-7; 8 bases map to TRBD2. The germline gives CDR1 MNHEY, CDR2 SMNVEV (reference sequence). Trimming removed 5 bases from V and 0 bases from J; junction bases left unmatched: 6. This CDR3 is built from 15 residues. CDR3 sequence: CASSTKRETSYEQYF. In nucleotides, the CDR3 is TGTGCCAGCAGTACTAAGCGGGAGACCTCCTACGAGCAGTACTTC.

This clonotype was picked up a small number of times. The V call is TRBV4-1, the J call TRBJ2-3; D not resolved. This CDR3 is built from 15 residues. Trimming cost V 0 bases and J 6 bases, with 13 bases left between them. Germline CDR1 and CDR2: MGHRA and YSYEKL. This chain's CDR3 is CASSQDYSSYDTQYF. The CDR3 DNA sequence: TGCGCCAGCAGCCAAGATTATAGTAGTTATGATACGCAGTATTTT.

This clonotype was found a few times. The chain carries TRBV18 and TRBJ1-2; 10 bases align to TRBD1. J gave up 5 bases and V 3 bases, and 9 bases lay outside the gene matches. This CDR3 is built from 16 residues. Per germline, CDR1 KGHSH and CDR2 LQKENI. The CDR3 sequence: CASSPILTGGEYGYTF. CDR3 nucleotide sequence: TGTGCCAGCTCACCGATCTTGACAGGGGGCGAATATGGCTACACCTTC.

This chain links TRBV7-9 with TRBJ2-7; 7 bases fit TRBD2. Trimming removed 1 base from V and 5 bases from J; junction bases left unmatched: 11. In germline, CDR1 is SEHNR, CDR2 FQNEAQ (reference sequence). This CDR3 has 16 amino acids. CDR3 bases: TGTGCCAGCAGCTTAGTGGCTAGCGGCATACTAAACGAGCAGTACTTC. Translation: CASSLVASGILNEQYF.

The chain links TRBV24-1 to TRBJ2-2, with 7 bases lining up with TRBD1. V gave up 9 bases and J gave up 5 bases; unmatched junction bases: 2. The CDR3 consists of 12 residues. Germline CDR1 and CDR2: KGHDR and SFDVKD. The DNA for the CDR3 is TGTGCCACCGGGGACAGAACCGGGGAGCTGTTTTTT. Residues: CATGDRTGELFF.

This clonotype was counted a few times. This chain uses TRBV4-1 with TRBJ2-3; the match to TRBD2 covers 10 bases. The CDR3 extends over 16 amino acids. Germline V gene lookup returns CDR1 MGHRA and CDR2 YSYEKL. J lost 3 bases, V lost 0 bases, and 3 bases had no gene match. This CDR3 reads CASSQDSSGSTDTQYF. In DNA form, the CDR3 reads TGCGCCAGCAGCCAAGATTCTAGCGGGAGTACAGATACGCAGTATTTT.

The chain is built from TRBV12-3 or TRBV12-4 and TRBJ2-3; the match to TRBD2 covers 8 bases. V was pared by 5 bases and J by 0 bases, with 10 bases of the junction left unmatched. The CDR3 is made up of 17 amino acids. This CDR3 reads CASSLGLGRSSTDTQYF. The CDR3 DNA follows: TGTGCCAGCAGTCTGGGACTAGGCCGCTCTAGCACAGATACGCAGTATTTT.

This clonotype was counted only a few times. The chain couples TRBV5-1 to TRBJ2-3; D not resolved. Germline-derived CDR1 and CDR2 are SGHRS and YFSETQ. The CDR3 consists of 15 residues. Trimming took off 0 bases at V and 3 bases at J, with 11 bases between the two ends. For the CDR3, the DNA is TGCGCCAGCAGCTTGGGTCAATCGAGGACAGATACGCAGTATTTT. It translates to CASSLGQSRTDTQYF.

This chain connects TRBV7-2 to TRBJ2-7; D unresolved. In germline, CDR1 is SGHTA, CDR2 FQGNSA. The CDR3 length is 14 residues. Trimming removed 3 bases from V and 2 bases from J, with 11 bases in between. This CDR3 reads CASSLRQFAYEQYF. In DNA form, the CDR3 reads TGTGCCAGCAGCTTGCGGCAGTTTGCCTACGAGCAGTACTTC.

V and J are TRBV6-4 and TRBJ2-7; 7 nucleotides match TRBD2. This CDR3 region has 15 residues. The trim removed 5 bases at V and 2 bases at J, leaving 9 bases unmatched. CDR1 MRHNA and CDR2 SNTAGT come from the germline V gene. The CDR3 DNA sequence: TGTGCCAGCAGTCCCCTCAGCGGGACTGCCTACGAGCAGTACTTC. Translated: CASSPLSGTAYEQYF.

The chain carries TRBV5-1 and TRBJ1-4, with D perhaps TRBD1 (6 bases). V lost 3 bases to trimming and J lost 4 bases, with 13 bases between them. The germline CDR1 and CDR2 sequences are SGHRS and YFSETQ. This CDR3 is 15 amino acids long. The CDR3: CASSSGQIYNEKLFF. CDR3 in DNA: TGCGCCAGCAGCTCCGGACAGATTTATAATGAAAAACTGTTTTTT.

V is TRBV11-1 and J is TRBJ2-1, with 12 bases identical to TRBD2. V trimming: 6 bases; J trimming: 4 bases; junction bases outside the gene matches: 13. The CDR3 sequence is 18 residues long. Germline CDR1 is SGHAT and CDR2 is FQDESV (reference sequence). This CDR3 reads CASRIPDRTSGRYNEQFF. For the CDR3, the DNA is TGTGCCAGCAGGATACCGGACCGCACTAGCGGGAGGTACAATGAGCAGTTCTTC.